This T cell receptor (beta chain) was found in a study of Ad26.COV2.S vaccination and SARS-CoV-2 variants. Study-wide points: The study found higher spike-specific TCR breadth in vaccine than placebo recipients.

As regards this clone: The antigen remains unidentified.

Treatment indicated: some 20 received Ad26.COV2.S at low or high dose, single or two shots; 5 received placebo; per-sample allocation not given. Samples came from day 63 after the first vaccine or placebo injection. Germline V gene data show CDR1 as SEHNR and CDR2 as FQNEAQ (reference sequence). The CDR3 has 14 amino acids. V lost 4 bases and J lost 7; bases outside the gene matches: 8. This table comes from immunoSEQ multiplex PCR, and its TCRdb copy is limited to in-frame clones, with some not included. The sample includes 300,000 to 500,000 clones, 75% to 90% seen only once; the top ten take roughly 3.2%.

The receptor was derived from a person between 18 and 60 years old who received the Ad26.COV2.S COVID-19 vaccine or a placebo. Sequences were derived from peripheral blood, sampled in a trial of Ad26.COV2.S vaccine versus placebo. This chain connects TRBV7-9 to TRBJ1-2, with TRBD1 identical over 8 bases. The CDR3 is CASSSRTGPIGYTF. For the CDR3, the DNA is TGTGCCAGCAGCTCCCGGACAGGGCCTATTGGCTACACCTTC.